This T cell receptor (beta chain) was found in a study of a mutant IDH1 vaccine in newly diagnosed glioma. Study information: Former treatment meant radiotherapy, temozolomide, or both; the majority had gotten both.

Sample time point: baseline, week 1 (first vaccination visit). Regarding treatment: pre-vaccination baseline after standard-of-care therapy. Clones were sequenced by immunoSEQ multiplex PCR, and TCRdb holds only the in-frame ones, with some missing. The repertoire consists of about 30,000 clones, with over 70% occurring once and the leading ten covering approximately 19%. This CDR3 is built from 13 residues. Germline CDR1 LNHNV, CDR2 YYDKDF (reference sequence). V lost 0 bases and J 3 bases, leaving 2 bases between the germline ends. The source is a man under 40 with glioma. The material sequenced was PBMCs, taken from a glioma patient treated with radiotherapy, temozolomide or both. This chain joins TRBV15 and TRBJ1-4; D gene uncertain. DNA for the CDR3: TGTGCCACCAGCAGAGACCCTAATGAAAAACTGTTTTTT. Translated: CATSRDPNEKLFF.